This entry features one T cell receptor beta chain sequence. Germline V gives CDR1 SGDLS, CDR2 YYNGEE. V was clipped by 0 bases and J by 0 bases; unmatched bases: 2. CDR3 length: 16 residues. This sample is part of a study of blood T cell repertoires in COVID-19. Study-level background: The United States, Italy and Spain provided the acute and convalescent COVID-19 samples. PBMCs, B-cell-depleted T cells, or T cells were the source of the cDNA or gDNA that made up the material.

Methods used by the authors: Amplification with reference gene primers provided the estimates of nucleated cell counts. Some clones are missing from TCRdb's copy, which holds only in-frame ones; the method was immunoSEQ multiplex PCR. V and J calls and clone size come straight from that table; D and trimming were deduced from the DNA. The sample has about 72,000 clones; around 86% are singletons. The material sequenced was peripheral blood. The TCR was taken from a young man with acute or convalescent COVID-19. The rearrangement uses TRBV9 and TRBJ2-2; 7 bases map to TRBD1. CDR3 amino acids: CASSVEGQPNTGELFF. CDR3 in DNA: TGTGCCAGCAGCGTAGAGGGACAGCCGAACACCGGGGAGCTGTTTTTT.